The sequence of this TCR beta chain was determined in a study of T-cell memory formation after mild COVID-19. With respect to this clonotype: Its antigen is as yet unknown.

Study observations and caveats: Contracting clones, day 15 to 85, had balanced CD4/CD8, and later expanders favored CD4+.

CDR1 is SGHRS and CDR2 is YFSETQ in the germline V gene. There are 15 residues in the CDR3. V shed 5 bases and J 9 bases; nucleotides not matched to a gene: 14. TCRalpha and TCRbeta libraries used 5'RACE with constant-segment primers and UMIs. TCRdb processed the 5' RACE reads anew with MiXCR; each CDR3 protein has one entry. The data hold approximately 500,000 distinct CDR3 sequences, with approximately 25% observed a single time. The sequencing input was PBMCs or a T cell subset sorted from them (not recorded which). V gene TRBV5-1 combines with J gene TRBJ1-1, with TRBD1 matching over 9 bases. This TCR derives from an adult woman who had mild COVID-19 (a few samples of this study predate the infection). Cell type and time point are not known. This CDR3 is CASSPTGTGSVKAFF. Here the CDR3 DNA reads TGCGCCAGCAGTCCCACCGGGACAGGGTCGGTAAAAGCTTTCTTT.